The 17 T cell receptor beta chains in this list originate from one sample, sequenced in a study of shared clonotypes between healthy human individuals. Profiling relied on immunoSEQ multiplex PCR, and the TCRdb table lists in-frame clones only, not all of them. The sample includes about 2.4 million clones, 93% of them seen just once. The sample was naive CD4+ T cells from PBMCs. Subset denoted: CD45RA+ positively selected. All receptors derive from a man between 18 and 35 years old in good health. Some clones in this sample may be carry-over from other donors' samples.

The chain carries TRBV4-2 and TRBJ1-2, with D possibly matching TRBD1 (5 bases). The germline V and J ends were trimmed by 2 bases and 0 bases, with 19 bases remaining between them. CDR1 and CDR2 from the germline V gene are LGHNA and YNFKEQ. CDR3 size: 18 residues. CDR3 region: CASSQYLPRTFTNYGYTF. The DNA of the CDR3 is TGTGCCAGCAGCCAATACCTACCCCGGACATTTACTAACTATGGCTACACCTTC.

CDR3 coding DNA: TGTGCCAGCAGTAGGACTAGCGGGCTCGGAGAGACCCAGTACTTC. Its translation is CASSRTSGLGETQYF. J is TRBJ2-5 and V is TRBV6-5; 11 nucleotides align to TRBD2. V lost 5 bases, J lost 4 bases, and 6 bases stayed unmatched. Germline CDR1 and CDR2: MNHEY and SVGAGI. The CDR3 has 15 residues.

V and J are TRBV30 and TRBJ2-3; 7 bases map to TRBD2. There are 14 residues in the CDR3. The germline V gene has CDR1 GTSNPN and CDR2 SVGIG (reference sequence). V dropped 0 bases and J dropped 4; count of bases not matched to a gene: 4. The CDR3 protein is CAWSVGGSPDTQYF. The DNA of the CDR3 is TGTGCCTGGAGTGTAGGCGGGAGTCCAGATACGCAGTATTTT.

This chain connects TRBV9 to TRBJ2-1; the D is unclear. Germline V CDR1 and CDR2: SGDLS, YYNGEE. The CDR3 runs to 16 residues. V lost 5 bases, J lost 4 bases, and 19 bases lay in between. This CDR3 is CASSSSGGIIYNEQFF. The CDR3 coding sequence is TGTGCCAGCAGTTCCTCGGGCGGAATTATTTACAATGAGCAGTTCTTC.

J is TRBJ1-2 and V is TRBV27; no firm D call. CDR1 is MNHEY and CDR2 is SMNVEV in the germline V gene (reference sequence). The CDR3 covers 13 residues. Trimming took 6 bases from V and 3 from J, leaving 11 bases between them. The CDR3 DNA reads TGTGCCAGCAGCCCTCATGGAGACTATGGCTACACCTTC. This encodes CASSPHGDYGYTF.

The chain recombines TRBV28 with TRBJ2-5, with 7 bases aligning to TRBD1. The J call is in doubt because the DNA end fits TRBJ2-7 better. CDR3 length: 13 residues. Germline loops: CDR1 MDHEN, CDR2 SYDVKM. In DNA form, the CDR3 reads TGTGCCAGCAGGGCCCCAGGGGGCTACGAGCAGTACTTC. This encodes CASRAPGGYEQYF.

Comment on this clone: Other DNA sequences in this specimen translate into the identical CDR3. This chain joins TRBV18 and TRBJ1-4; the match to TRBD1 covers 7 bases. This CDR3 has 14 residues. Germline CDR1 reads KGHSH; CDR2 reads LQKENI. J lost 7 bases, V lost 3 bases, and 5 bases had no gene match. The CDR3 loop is CASSPRQGGEKLFF. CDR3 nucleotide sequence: TGTGCCAGCTCACCCAGACAGGGTGGTGAAAAACTGTTTTTT.

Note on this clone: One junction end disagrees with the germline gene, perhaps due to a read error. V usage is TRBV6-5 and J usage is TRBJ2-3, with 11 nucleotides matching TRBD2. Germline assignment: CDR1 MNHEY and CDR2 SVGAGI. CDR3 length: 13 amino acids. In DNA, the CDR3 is TGTGCCAGCAGCAGGCTAGCGGGAGGCTCTACCCATTTT. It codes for CASSRLAGGSTHF.

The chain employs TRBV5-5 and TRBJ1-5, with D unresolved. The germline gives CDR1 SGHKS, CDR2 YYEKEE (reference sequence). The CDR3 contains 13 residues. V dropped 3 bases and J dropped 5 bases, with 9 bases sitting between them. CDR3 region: CASSSTLDQPQHF. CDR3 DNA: TGTGCCAGCAGCTCTACCCTGGATCAGCCCCAGCATTTT.

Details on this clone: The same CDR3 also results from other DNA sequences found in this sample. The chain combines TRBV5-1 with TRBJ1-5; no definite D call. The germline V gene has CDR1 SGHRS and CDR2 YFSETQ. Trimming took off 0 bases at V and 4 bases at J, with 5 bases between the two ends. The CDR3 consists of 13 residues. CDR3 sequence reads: CASSLEPNQPQHF. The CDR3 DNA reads TGCGCCAGCAGCTTGGAACCTAATCAGCCCCAGCATTTT.

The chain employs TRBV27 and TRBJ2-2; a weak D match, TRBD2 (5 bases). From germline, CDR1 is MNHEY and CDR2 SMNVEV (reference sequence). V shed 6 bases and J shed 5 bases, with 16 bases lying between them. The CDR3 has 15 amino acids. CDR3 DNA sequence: TGTGCCAGCAGCCGGTACGAGGGATATACCGGGGAGCTGTTTTTT. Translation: CASSRYEGYTGELFF.

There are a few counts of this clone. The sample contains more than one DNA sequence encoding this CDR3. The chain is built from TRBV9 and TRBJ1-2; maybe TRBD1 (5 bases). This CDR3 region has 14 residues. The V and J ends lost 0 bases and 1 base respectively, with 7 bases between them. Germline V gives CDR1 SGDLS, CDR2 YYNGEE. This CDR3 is CASSVDRGNYGYTF. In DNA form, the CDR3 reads TGTGCCAGCAGCGTAGATAGGGGTAACTATGGCTACACCTTC. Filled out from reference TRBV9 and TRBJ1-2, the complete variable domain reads DSGVTQTPKHLITATGQRVTLRCSPRSGDLSVYWYQQSLDQGLQFLIQYYNGEERAKGNILERFSAQQFPDLHSELNLSSLELGDSALYFCASSVDRGNYGYTFGSGTRLTVV.

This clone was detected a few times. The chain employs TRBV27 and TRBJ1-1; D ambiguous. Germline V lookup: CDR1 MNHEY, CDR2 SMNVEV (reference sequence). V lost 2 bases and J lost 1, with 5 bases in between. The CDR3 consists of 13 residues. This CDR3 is CASSLDQNTEAFF. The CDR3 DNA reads TGTGCCAGCAGTTTAGACCAGAACACTGAAGCTTTCTTT.

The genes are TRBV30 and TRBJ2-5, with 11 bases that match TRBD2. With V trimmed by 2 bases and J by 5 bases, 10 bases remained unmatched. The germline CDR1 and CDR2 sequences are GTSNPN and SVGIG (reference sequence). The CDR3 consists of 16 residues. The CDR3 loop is CAWSPGLAAKRETQYF. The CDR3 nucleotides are TGTGCCTGGAGTCCGGGACTAGCGGCTAAAAGGGAGACCCAGTACTTC.

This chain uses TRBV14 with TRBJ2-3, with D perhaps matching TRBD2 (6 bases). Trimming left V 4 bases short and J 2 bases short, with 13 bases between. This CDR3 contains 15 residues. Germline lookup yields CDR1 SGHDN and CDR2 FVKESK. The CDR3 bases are TGTGCCAGCAGCCCAGGGAGGATTTCCACAGATACGCAGTATTTT. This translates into CASSPGRISTDTQYF.

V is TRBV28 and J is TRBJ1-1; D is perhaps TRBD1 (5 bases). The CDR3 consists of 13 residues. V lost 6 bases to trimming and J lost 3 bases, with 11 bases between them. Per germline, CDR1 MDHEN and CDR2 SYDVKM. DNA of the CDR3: TGTGCCAGCAGCTCTGACAGATACACTGAAGCTTTCTTT. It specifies CASSSDRYTEAFF. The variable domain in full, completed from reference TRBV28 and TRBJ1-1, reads DVKVTQSSRYLVKRTGEKVFLECVQDMDHENMFWYRQDPGLGLRLIYFSYDVKMKEKGDIPEGYSVSREKKERFSLILESASTNQTSMYLCASSSDRYTEAFFGQGTRLTVV.

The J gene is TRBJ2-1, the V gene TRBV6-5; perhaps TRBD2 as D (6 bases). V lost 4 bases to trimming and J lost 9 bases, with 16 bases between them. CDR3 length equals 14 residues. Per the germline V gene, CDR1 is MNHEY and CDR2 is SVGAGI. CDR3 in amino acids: CASSFGGGLFEQFF. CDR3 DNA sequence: TGTGCCAGCAGTTTCGGGGGTGGGTTGTTTGAGCAGTTCTTC.